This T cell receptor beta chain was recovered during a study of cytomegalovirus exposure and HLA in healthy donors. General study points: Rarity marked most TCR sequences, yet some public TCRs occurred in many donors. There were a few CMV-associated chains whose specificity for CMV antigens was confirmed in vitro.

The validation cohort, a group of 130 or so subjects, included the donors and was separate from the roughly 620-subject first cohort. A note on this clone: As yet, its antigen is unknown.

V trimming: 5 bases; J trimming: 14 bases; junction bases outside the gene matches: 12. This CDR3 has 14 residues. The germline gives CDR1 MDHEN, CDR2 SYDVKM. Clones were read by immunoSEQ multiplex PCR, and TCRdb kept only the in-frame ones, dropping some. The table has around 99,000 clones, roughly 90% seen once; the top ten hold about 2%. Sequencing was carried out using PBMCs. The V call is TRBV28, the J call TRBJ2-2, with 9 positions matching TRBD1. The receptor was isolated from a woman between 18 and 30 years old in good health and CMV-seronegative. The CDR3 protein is CASSLGLGQGQLFF. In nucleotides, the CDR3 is TGTGCCAGCAGTCTCGGCCTGGGACAGGGACAACTGTTTTTT.